This TCR beta chain comes out of a study of T cell responses to AZD1222 COVID-19 vaccine. At the level of the study: Second doses were pooled across both intervals (about 4 or about 12 weeks).

This clone was detected only once. No antigen is known for it. Trimming pared 2 bases from V and 4 bases from J, leaving 5 bases between. The CDR3 is 12 amino acids. Using immunoSEQ multiplex PCR, the repertoire was profiled, and TCRdb retains in-frame clones only, with some absent. The table includes roughly 120,000 clones, about 91% detected once. Study results and limitations: Regions 160-218 and 743-854 held dominance among vaccine-associated CD4 TCRs, which spanned spike.

The material sequenced was peripheral blood, taken on day 0 of AZD1222 vaccination. This chain connects TRBV12-3 or TRBV12-4 to TRBJ1-2, with D unclear. The sequence came from an adult in good health. The CDR3 bases are TGTGCCAGCAGTTTACTTACCTATGGCTACACCTTC. Its protein product is CASSLLTYGYTF.